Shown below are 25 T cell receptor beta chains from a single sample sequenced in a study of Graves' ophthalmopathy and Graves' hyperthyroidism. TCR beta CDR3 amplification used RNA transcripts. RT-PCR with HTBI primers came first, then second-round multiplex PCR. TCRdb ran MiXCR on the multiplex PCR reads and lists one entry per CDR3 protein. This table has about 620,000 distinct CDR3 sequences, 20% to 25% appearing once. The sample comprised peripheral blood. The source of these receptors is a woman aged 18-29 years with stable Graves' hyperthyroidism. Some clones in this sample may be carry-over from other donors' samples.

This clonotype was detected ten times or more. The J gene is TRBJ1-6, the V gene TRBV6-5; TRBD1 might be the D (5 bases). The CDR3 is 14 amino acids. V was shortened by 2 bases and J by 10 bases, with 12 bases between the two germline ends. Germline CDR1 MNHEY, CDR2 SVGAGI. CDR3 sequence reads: CASSYGGSSSPLHF. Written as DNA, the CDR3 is TGTGCCAGCAGTTACGGGGGATCGTCGTCACCCCTCCACTTT.

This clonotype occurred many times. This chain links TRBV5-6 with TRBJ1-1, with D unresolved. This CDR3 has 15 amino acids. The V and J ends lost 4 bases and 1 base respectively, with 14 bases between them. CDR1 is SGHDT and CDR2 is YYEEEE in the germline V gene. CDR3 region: CASSGQVGSNTEAFF. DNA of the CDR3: TGTGCCAGCAGCGGGCAGGTGGGGTCGAACACTGAAGCTTTCTTT.

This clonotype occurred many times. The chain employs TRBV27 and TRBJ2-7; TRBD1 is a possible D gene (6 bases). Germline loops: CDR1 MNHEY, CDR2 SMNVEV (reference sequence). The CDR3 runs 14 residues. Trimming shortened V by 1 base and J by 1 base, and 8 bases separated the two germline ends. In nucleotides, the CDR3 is TGTGCCAGCAGTTTATACAGGGCTTCCTACGAGCAGTACTTC. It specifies CASSLYRASYEQYF.

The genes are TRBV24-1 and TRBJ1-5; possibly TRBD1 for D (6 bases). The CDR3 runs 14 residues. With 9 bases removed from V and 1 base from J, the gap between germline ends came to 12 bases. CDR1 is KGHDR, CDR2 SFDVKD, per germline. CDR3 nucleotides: TGTGCCACCGGCGGGGACAAAAGCAATCAGCCCCAGCATTTT. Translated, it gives CATGGDKSNQPQHF.

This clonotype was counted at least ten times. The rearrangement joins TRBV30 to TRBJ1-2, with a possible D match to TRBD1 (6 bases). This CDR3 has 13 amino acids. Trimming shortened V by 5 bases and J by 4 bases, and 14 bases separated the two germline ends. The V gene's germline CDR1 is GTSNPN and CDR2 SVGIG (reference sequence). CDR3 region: CAWGQTTPYGYTF. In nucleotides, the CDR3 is TGTGCCTGGGGACAGACGACTCCCTATGGCTACACCTTC.

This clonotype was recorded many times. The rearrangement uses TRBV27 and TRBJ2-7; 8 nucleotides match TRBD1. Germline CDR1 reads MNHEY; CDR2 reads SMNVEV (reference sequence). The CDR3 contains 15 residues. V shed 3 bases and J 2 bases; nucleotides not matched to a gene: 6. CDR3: CASSFRDRCTYEQYF. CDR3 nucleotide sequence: TGTGCCAGCAGTTTCAGGGACAGGTGCACCTACGAGCAGTACTTC.

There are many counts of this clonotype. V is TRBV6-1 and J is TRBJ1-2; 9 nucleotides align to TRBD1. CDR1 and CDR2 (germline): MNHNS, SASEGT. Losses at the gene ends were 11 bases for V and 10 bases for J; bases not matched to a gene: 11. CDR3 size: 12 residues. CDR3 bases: TGTGCCTACCTCCGGGACAGGGTAATCTACACCTTC. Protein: CAYLRDRVIYTF.

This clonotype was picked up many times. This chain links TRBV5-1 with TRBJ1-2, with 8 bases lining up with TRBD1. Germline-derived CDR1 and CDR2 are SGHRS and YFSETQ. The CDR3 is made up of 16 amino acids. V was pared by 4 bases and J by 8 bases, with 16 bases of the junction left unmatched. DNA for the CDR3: TGCGCCAGCAGCCTCCGGACAGGGCGGAATATATACGGCTACACCTTC. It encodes CASSLRTGRNIYGYTF.

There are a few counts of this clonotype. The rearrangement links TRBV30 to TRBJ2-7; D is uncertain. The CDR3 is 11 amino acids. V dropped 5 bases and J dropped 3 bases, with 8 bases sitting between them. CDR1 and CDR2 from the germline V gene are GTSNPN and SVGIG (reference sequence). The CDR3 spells CAWGPHYEQYF. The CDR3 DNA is TGTGCCTGGGGACCCCACTACGAGCAGTACTTC.

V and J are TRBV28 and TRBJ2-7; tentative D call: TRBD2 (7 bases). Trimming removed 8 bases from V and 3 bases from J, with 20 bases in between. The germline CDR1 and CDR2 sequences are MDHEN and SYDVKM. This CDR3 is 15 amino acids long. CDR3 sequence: CASGGGGVANYEQYF. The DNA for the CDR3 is TGTGCCAGCGGCGGAGGGGGGGTTGCTAACTACGAGCAGTACTTC.

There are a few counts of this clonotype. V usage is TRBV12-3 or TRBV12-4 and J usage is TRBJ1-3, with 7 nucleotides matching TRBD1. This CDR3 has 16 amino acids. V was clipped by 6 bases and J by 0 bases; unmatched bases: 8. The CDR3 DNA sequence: TGTGCCAGCAGGCTAGACGGGACAGACTCTGGAAACACCATATATTTT. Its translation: CASRLDGTDSGNTIYF.

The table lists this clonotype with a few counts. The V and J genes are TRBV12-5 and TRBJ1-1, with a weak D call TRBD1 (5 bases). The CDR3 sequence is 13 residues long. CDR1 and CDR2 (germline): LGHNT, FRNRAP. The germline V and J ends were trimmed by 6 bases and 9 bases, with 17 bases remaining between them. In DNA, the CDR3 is TGTGCTAGTGGCCTGGGACCCTCGTGGAAAGCTTTCTTT. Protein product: CASGLGPSWKAFF.

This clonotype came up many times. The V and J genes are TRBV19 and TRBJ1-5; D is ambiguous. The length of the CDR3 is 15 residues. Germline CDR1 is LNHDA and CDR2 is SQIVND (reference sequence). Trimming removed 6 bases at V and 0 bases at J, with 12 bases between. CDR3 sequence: CASRWAEDSNQPQHF. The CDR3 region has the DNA TGTGCCAGTAGATGGGCAGAAGATAGCAATCAGCCCCAGCATTTT.

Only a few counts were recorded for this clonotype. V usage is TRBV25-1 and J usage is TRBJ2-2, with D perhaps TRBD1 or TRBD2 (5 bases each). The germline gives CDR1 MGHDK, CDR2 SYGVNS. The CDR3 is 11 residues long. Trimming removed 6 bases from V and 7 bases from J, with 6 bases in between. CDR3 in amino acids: CASRGVGELFF. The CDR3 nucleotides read TGTGCCAGCAGGGGGGTCGGGGAGCTGTTTTTT.

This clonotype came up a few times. In DNA form, the CDR3 reads TGTGCCACCCTGCGGACAGCTAGACTTGGGCTGCTGTACTTC. This translates into CATLRTARLGLLYF. The rearrangement uses TRBV6-1 and TRBJ2-7, with a possible D match to TRBD1 (6 bases). V was clipped by 10 bases and J by 12 bases, with 28 bases between them. CDR3 length: 14 amino acids. The germline CDR1 and CDR2 sequences are MNHNS and SASEGT.

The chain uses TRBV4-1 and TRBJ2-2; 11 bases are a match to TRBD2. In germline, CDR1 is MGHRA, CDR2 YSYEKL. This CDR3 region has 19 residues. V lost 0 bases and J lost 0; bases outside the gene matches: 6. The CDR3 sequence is CASSQDLETSGANTGELFF. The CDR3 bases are TGCGCCAGCAGCCAAGATCTCGAGACTAGCGGGGCGAACACCGGGGAGCTGTTTTTT.

CDR3 sequence (DNA): TGCAGCGCCTCAGGCCCGGGACATCTCCAAGAGACCCAGTACTTC. As protein: CSASGPGHLQETQYF. This chain links TRBV20-1 with TRBJ2-5; perhaps TRBD1 as D (6 bases). Germline V gene sequence: CDR1 DFQATT, CDR2 SNEGSKA (reference sequence). The CDR3 is made up of 15 amino acids.

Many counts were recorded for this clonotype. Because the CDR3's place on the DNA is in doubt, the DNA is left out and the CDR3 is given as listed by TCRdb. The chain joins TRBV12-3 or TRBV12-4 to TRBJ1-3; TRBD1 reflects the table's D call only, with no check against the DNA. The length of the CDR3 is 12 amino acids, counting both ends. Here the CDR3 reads CASSFAPGSGLF.

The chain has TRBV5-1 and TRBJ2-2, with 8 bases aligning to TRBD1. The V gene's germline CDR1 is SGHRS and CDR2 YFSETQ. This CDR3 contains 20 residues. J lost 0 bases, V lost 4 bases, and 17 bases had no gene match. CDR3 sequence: CASSPLPGQEMFANTGELFF. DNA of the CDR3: TGCGCCAGCAGCCCACTGCCGGGACAGGAAATGTTCGCGAACACCGGGGAGCTGTTTTTT.

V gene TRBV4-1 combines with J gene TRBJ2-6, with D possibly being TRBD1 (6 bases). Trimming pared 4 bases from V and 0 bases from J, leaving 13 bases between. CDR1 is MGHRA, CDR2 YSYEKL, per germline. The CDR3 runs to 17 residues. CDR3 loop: CASSRTRQDSGANVLTF. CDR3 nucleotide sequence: TGCGCCAGCAGCCGCACGAGACAGGACTCTGGGGCCAACGTCCTGACTTTC.

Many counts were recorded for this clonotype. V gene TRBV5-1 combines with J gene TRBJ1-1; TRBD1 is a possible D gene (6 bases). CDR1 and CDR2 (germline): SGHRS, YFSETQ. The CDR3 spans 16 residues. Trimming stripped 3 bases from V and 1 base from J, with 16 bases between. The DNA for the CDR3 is TGCGCCAGCAGCTCCTATGGGGGGGCGAGGAACACTGAAGCTTTCTTT. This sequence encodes CASSSYGGARNTEAFF.

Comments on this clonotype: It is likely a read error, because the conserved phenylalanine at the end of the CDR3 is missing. Written as DNA, the CDR3 is TGTGCCAGCAGGGATAGGCGGGAGCAGCAGTACTAC. Translation: CASRDRREQQYY. The chain couples TRBV2 to TRBJ2-7, with 7 positions matching TRBD2. V was pared by 6 bases and J by 8 bases, with 7 bases of the junction left unmatched. This CDR3 spans 12 amino acids. The germline CDR1 and CDR2 sequences are SNHLY and FYNNEI.

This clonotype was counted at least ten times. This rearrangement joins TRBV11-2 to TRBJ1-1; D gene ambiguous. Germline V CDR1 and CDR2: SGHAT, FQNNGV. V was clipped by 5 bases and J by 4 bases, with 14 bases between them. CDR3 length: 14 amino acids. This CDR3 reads CASSGDAVGTEAFF. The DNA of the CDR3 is TGTGCCAGCAGCGGAGACGCAGTGGGCACTGAAGCTTTCTTT.

The chain's CDR3 is CASNWPPNTGELFF. As DNA, the CDR3 is TGTGCCAGCAACTGGCCCCCGAACACCGGGGAGCTGTTTTTT. The chain has TRBV6-8 and TRBJ2-2; unclear D gene. Germline V CDR1 and CDR2: MNHGY, SAAAGT. V was pared by 7 bases and J by 0 bases, with 9 bases between. The CDR3 spans 14 residues.

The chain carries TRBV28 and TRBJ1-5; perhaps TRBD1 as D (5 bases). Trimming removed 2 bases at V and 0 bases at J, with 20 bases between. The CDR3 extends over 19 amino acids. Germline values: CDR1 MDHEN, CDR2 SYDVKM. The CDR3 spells CASSLVVLGPEYSNQPQHF. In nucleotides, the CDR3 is TGTGCCAGCAGTTTAGTGGTGCTGGGGCCTGAATATAGCAATCAGCCCCAGCATTTT.